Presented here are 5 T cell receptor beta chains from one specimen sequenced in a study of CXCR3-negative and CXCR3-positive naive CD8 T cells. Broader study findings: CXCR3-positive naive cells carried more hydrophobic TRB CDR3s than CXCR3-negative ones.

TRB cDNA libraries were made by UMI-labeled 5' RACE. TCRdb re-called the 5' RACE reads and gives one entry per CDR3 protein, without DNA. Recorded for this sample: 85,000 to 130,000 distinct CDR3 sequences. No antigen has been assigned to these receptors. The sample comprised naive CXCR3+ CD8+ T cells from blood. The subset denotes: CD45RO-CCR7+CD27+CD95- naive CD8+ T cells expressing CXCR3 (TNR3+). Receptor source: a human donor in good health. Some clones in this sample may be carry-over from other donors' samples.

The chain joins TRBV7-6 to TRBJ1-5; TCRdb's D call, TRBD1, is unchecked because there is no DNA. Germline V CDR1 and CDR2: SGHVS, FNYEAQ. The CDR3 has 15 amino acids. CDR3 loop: CASSLGTGWDQPQHF.

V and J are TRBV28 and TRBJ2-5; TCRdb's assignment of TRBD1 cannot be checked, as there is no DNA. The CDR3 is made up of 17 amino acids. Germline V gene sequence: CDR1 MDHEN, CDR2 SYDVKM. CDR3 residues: CASSFRIGDRGQETQYF.

CDR3: CASSELGLAGGFEQYF. The rearrangement joins TRBV7-2 to TRBJ2-7; no DNA is available, so the TRBD2 call from TCRdb remains unchecked. The CDR3 consists of 16 residues. Germline V CDR1 and CDR2: SGHTA, FQGNSA.

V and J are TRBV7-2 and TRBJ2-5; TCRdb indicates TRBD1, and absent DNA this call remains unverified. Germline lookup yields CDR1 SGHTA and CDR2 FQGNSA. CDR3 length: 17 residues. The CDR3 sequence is CASSSRVRVGGQETQYF.

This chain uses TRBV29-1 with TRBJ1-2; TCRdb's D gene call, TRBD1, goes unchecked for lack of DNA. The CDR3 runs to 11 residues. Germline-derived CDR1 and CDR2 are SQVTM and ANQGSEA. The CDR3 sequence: CSVVEGGGYTF.